This T cell receptor beta chain is drawn from a study of response to subunit inactivated influenza vaccine. Overall study findings and caveats: Researchers suggested that each seasonal influenza vaccination recruits few new T cells.

This clonotype was observed a few times. The antigen remains undetermined. TCRdb passed the RT-PCR reads through MiXCR, listing each CDR3 protein once. The table includes 500,000 to 550,000 distinct CDR3 sequences, 6% to 9% detected once. V was pared by 6 bases and J by 9 bases, with 12 bases between. This CDR3 region has 11 residues. CDR1 is MNHEY and CDR2 is SVGAGI in the germline V gene. This specimen consisted of PBMCs from blood, obtained less than 30 months after vaccination. V gene TRBV6-5 combines with J gene TRBJ2-7; TRBD2 might be the D (6 bases). The receptor comes from a man aged 45 to 75 who received an inactivated influenza vaccine. This CDR3 reads CASSSGTVQYF. As DNA, the CDR3 is TGTGCCAGCAGCTCCGGGACTGTGCAGTACTTC.